The 2 T cell receptor beta chains in this list originate from one sample, sequenced in a study of technical replicates of blood from a few donors. This table comes from immunoSEQ multiplex PCR, and its TCRdb copy is limited to in-frame clones, with some not included. There are about 69,000 clones in the sample; 75% to 90% occur only once, and 4% to 5% lies in the top ten. The material sequenced was PBMCs. The source of these receptors is a human donor in good health. Some clones in this sample may be carry-over from other donors' samples.

V usage is TRBV5-8 and J usage is TRBJ1-2; D is unresolved. The V end was cut by 4 bases, the J end by 8 bases, with 15 bases between. CDR1 and CDR2 (germline): SGHTS, YDEGEE. This CDR3 contains 13 residues. The CDR3 spells CASSPRVSRGYTF. The CDR3 bases are TGTGCCAGCAGCCCCCGAGTCTCGAGGGGCTACACCTTC.

This chain connects TRBV7-6 to TRBJ2-7; D ambiguous. Deletions cut 4 bases from V and 0 bases from J, with 7 bases between. CDR3 length: 13 amino acids. The germline gives CDR1 SGHVS, CDR2 FNYEAQ. DNA of the CDR3: TGTGCCAGCAGCTCTCTGAGCTCCTACGAGCAGTACTTC. It codes for CASSSLSSYEQYF.